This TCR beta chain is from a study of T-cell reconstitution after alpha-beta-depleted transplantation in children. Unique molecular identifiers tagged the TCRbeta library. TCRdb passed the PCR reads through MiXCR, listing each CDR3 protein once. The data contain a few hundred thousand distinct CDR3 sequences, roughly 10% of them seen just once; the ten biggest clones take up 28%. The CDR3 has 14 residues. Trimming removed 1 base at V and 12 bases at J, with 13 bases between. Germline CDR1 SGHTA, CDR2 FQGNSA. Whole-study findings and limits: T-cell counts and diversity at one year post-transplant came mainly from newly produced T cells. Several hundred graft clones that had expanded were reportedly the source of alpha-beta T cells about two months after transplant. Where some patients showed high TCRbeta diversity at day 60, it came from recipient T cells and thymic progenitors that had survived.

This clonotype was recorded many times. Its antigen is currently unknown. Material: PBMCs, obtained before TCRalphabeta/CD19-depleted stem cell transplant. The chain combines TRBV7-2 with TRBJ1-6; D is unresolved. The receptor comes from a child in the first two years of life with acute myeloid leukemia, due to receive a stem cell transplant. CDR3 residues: CASSLEETRGPLHF. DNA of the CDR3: TGTGCCAGCAGCTTAGAAGAGACCCGAGGACCCCTCCACTTT. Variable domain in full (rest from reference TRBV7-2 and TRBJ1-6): GAGVSQSPSNKVTEKGKDVELRCDPISGHTALYWYRQSLGQGLEFLIYFQGNSAPDKSGLPSDRFSAERTGGSVSTLTIQRTQQEDSAVYLCASSLEETRGPLHFGNGTRLTVT.